Listed below are T cell receptor beta chains from one sample, sequenced in a study of cytomegalovirus exposure and HLA in healthy donors. Only in-frame clones appear in the TCRdb table, and some are missing; sequencing was by immunoSEQ multiplex PCR. The table has about 40,000 clones, 60% to 70% seen once. Source material: PBMCs. These receptor sequences come from a man aged 40-55 years in good health and CMV-seronegative. Each CDR3 is given with its conserved first and last residue. The D gene is left open where the match is weak. A clone size is listed for some rows: how often the clone was seen (once, few, many), or a class if it is expanded.

v_call: TRBV6-4
j_call: TRBJ2-1
clone_size: NA
d_call: NA
cdr3_nt: TGTGCCAGCAGTGATTCTCCGGGGGACCCCTACAATGAGCAGTTCTTC
cdr3_aa: CASSDSPGDPYNEQFF

v_call: TRBV5-6
j_call: TRBJ2-4
clone_size: NA
d_call: TRBD1
cdr3_nt: TGTGCCAGCAGCTGGACAGGGGAACACATTCAGTACTTC
cdr3_aa: CASSWTGEHIQYF

v_call: TRBV6-5
j_call: TRBJ2-1
clone_size: NA
d_call: TRBD2
cdr3_nt: TGTGCCAGCAGTTATTCAGGGACTAGCCATCACAATGAGCAGTTCTTC
cdr3_aa: CASSYSGTSHHNEQFF

v_call: TRBV28
j_call: TRBJ2-7
clone_size: NA
d_call: NA
cdr3_nt: TGTGCCAGCAGTTTATGGCAGACTGTCGCCTACGAGCAGTACTTC
cdr3_aa: CASSLWQTVAYEQYF

v_call: TRBV6-5
j_call: TRBJ1-2
clone_size: NA
d_call: NA
cdr3_nt: TGTGCCAGCAGTTACTCAGCAGGGGACTATGGCTACACCTTC
cdr3_aa: CASSYSAGDYGYTF

v_call: TRBV7-2
j_call: TRBJ2-1
clone_size: NA
d_call: TRBD1
cdr3_nt: TGTGCCAGCAGCTTAGACAGGGGGGAATACAATGAGCAGTTCTTC
cdr3_aa: CASSLDRGEYNEQFF

v_call: TRBV2
j_call: TRBJ2-5
clone_size: NA
d_call: TRBD1
cdr3_nt: TGTGCCAGCAGTGACAGTCTAGGGGGCAAAGAGACCCAGTACTTC
cdr3_aa: CASSDSLGGKETQYF

v_call: TRBV7-3
j_call: TRBJ2-3
clone_size: NA
d_call: TRBD2
cdr3_nt: TGTGCCAGCAGCTTAACACTAGCGGCCACAGATACGCAGTATTTT
cdr3_aa: CASSLTLAATDTQYF

v_call: TRBV10-3
j_call: TRBJ2-5
clone_size: NA
d_call: NA
cdr3_nt: TGTGCCAGCAACGGGGGGCTTCAAGAGACCCAGTACTTC
cdr3_aa: CASNGGLQETQYF

v_call: TRBV7-9
j_call: TRBJ1-1
clone_size: NA
d_call: NA
cdr3_nt: TGTGCCAGCAGCTTAGGGACAGTGGGGACTGAAGCTTTCTTT
cdr3_aa: CASSLGTVGTEAFF

v_call: TRBV5-1
j_call: TRBJ1-2
clone_size: NA
d_call: TRBD1
cdr3_nt: TGCGCCAGCCGCGCGGACAGGGGAAGAAGGGGTAACTATGGCTACACCTTC
cdr3_aa: CASRADRGRRGNYGYTF

v_call: TRBV2
j_call: TRBJ1-5
clone_size: few
d_call: TRBD1
cdr3_nt: TGTGCCAGCAGTCCTTCGACAGGGGGCCGGGCGAGCAATCAGCCCCAGCATTTT
cdr3_aa: CASSPSTGGRASNQPQHF

v_call: TRBV6-1
j_call: TRBJ2-3
clone_size: NA
d_call: TRBD2
cdr3_nt: TGTGCCAGCATGTGGCGGGGGGGCCCAGATACGCAGTATTTT
cdr3_aa: CASMWRGGPDTQYF

v_call: TRBV5-1
j_call: TRBJ1-2
clone_size: NA
d_call: NA
cdr3_nt: TGCGCCAGCAACTTGGGTGGGGGCGCTGGCTACACCTTC
cdr3_aa: CASNLGGGAGYTF

v_call: TRBV2
j_call: TRBJ2-1
clone_size: NA
d_call: TRBD1
cdr3_nt: TGTGCCAGCAGTGAGACAGGGGGAACCTACAATGAGCAGTTCTTC
cdr3_aa: CASSETGGTYNEQFF

v_call: TRBV4-1
j_call: TRBJ1-3
clone_size: NA
d_call: TRBD1
cdr3_nt: TGCGCCAGCAGCCAAGAAGGTATCAGGGGGACTGGAAACACCATATATTTT
cdr3_aa: CASSQEGIRGTGNTIYF

v_call: TRBV6-1
j_call: TRBJ1-1
clone_size: NA
d_call: NA
cdr3_nt: TGTGCCAGCCGGGGGGGGTGGACTGAAGCTTTCTTT
cdr3_aa: CASRGGWTEAFF

v_call: TRBV30
j_call: TRBJ1-3
clone_size: once
d_call: NA
cdr3_nt: TGTGCCTGGTCGGTCATCGCTGGAAACACCATATATTTT
cdr3_aa: CAWSVIAGNTIYF

v_call: TRBV7-9
j_call: TRBJ1-1
clone_size: NA
d_call: NA
cdr3_nt: TGTGCCAGCAGCTTAATAGTGAACACTGAAGCTTTCTTT
cdr3_aa: CASSLIVNTEAFF

v_call: TRBV18
j_call: TRBJ1-5
clone_size: few
d_call: NA
cdr3_nt: TGTGCCAGCTCACGCGGGGGCAATCAGCCCCAGCATTTT
cdr3_aa: CASSRGGNQPQHF

v_call: TRBV2
j_call: TRBJ1-2
clone_size: few
d_call: TRBD1
cdr3_nt: TGTGCCAGCAGTGATAAGGGACAGGGACCCTATGGCTACACCTTC
cdr3_aa: CASSDKGQGPYGYTF

v_call: TRBV7-6
j_call: TRBJ1-1
clone_size: NA
d_call: TRBD1
cdr3_nt: TGTGCCAGCAGCCCAGGGACAGGGTGGATGAACACTGAAGCTTTCTTT
cdr3_aa: CASSPGTGWMNTEAFF

v_call: TRBV5-8
j_call: TRBJ1-6
clone_size: NA
d_call: NA
cdr3_nt: TGTGCCAGCACCCAATCTACCACGGGATACTCCTATAATTCACCCCTCCACTTT
cdr3_aa: CASTQSTTGYSYNSPLHF

v_call: TRBV7-2
j_call: TRBJ1-2
clone_size: NA
d_call: NA
cdr3_nt: TGTGCCAGCAGCTTAGGTCAGGGACTCGCTAACTATGGCTACACCTTC
cdr3_aa: CASSLGQGLANYGYTF

v_call: TRBV6-1
j_call: TRBJ1-2
clone_size: NA
d_call: NA
cdr3_nt: TGTGCCAGCAGTGAAACCACAGGAAACTATGGCTACACCTTC
cdr3_aa: CASSETTGNYGYTF

v_call: TRBV30
j_call: TRBJ1-6
clone_size: few
d_call: NA
cdr3_nt: TGTGCCTGGTTGAGGAGGGGAACCTATAATTCACCCCTCCACTTT
cdr3_aa: CAWLRRGTYNSPLHF

v_call: TRBV7-2
j_call: TRBJ1-2
clone_size: NA
d_call: NA
cdr3_nt: TGTGCCAGCAGCTTAGATGGCAACTATGGCTACACCTTC
cdr3_aa: CASSLDGNYGYTF

v_call: TRBV2
j_call: TRBJ1-4
clone_size: NA
d_call: NA
cdr3_nt: TGTGCCTCCCAGGGGTCCCGTGCAACTAATGAAAAACTGTTTTTT
cdr3_aa: CASQGSRATNEKLFF

v_call: TRBV27
j_call: TRBJ2-5
clone_size: NA
d_call: NA
cdr3_nt: TGTGCCAGCAGTAGTGCGGGGCGGGAGACCCAGTACTTC
cdr3_aa: CASSSAGRETQYF

v_call: TRBV6-1
j_call: TRBJ1-2
clone_size: few
d_call: TRBD1
cdr3_nt: TGTGCCAGCGACAGGGACTTGAACTATGGCTACACCTTC
cdr3_aa: CASDRDLNYGYTF

v_call: TRBV16
j_call: TRBJ1-1
clone_size: NA
d_call: NA
cdr3_nt: TGTGCCAGCAGCCCCGGGGTTGGAACTGAAGCTTTCTTT
cdr3_aa: CASSPGVGTEAFF

v_call: TRBV7-8
j_call: TRBJ2-7
clone_size: few
d_call: NA
cdr3_nt: TGTGCCAGCAGCCTAACCTCGCAGGGCTACGAGCAGTACTTC
cdr3_aa: CASSLTSQGYEQYF

v_call: TRBV6-5
j_call: TRBJ1-1
clone_size: NA
d_call: TRBD1
cdr3_nt: TGTGCCAGCAGACGGACAGGGAACACTGAAGCTTTCTTT
cdr3_aa: CASRRTGNTEAFF

v_call: TRBV28
j_call: TRBJ1-5
clone_size: NA
d_call: NA
cdr3_nt: TGTGCCAGCAGTTTAGCGGGGGACAATCAGCCCCAGCATTTT
cdr3_aa: CASSLAGDNQPQHF

v_call: TRBV6-6
j_call: TRBJ1-6
clone_size: NA
d_call: NA
cdr3_nt: TGTGCCAGCAGATACGCTCCCACGGGTTCACCCCTCCACTTT
cdr3_aa: CASRYAPTGSPLHF